This T cell receptor beta chain was identified during a study of T-cell reconstitution after alpha-beta-depleted transplantation in children. Unique molecular identifiers featured in how the TCRbeta library was prepared. MiXCR, run by TCRdb on the PCR reads, gives a single entry per CDR3 protein. The sample yields some 590,000 distinct CDR3 sequences, roughly a tenth seen once. Trimming cost V 2 bases and J 1 base, with 8 bases left between them. The CDR3 loop spans 14 amino acids. Germline V gene data show CDR1 as ENHRY and CDR2 as SYGVKD. This clonotype was found a few times. V and J are TRBV10-3 and TRBJ1-1, with D tentatively TRBD1 (6 bases). This specimen consisted of PBMCs from the stem cell graft donor, obtained from the stem cell graft. This TCR derives from a human donor who donated a stem cell graft to a child with acute myeloid leukemia. CDR3 bases: TGTGCCATCAGTGAGACAGGGACGAACACTGAAGCTTTCTTT. This encodes CAISETGTNTEAFF.